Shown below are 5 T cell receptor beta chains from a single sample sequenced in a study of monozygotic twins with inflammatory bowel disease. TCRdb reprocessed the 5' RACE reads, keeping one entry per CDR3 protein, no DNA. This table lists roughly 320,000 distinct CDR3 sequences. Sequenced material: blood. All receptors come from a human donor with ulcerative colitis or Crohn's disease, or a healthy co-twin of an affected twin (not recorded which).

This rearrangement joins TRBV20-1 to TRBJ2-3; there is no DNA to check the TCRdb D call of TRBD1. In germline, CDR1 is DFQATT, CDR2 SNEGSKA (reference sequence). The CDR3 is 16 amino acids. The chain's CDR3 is CSARELAGRGTDTQYF.

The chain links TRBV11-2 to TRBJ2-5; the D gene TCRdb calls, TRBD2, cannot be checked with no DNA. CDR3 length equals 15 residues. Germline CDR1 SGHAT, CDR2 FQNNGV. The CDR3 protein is CASSAATGGWETQYF.

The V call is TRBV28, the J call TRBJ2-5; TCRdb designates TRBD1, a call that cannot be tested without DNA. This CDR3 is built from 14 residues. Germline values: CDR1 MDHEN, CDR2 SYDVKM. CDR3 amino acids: CASSVQGRVKTQYF. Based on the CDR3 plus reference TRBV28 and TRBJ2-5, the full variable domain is DVKVTQSSRYLVKRTGEKVFLECVQDMDHENMFWYRQDPGLGLRLIYFSYDVKMKEKGDIPEGYSVSREKKERFSLILESASTNQTSMYLCASSVQGRVKTQYFGPGTRLLVL.

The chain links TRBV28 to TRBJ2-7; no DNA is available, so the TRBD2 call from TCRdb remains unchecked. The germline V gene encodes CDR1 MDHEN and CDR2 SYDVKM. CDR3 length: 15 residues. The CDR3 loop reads CASSLSASSNYEQYF.

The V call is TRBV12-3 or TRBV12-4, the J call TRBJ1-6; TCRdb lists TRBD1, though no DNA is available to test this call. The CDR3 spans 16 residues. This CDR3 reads CASSLPGRQGNSPLHF.